Below are 13 T cell receptor beta chains sequenced from a single sample in a study of T cells in localized non-small cell lung cancer (dated by TCRdb to about 2020). Library construction relied on the immunoSEQ multiplex PCR assay. The table was pulled from immuneACCESS by TCRdb, which kept in-frame rearrangements only. Such tables lose some clones; where checked, under half of the loss comes from unresolved V genes, and the rest has no known cause. This sample holds fewer than 90,000 clones; about three quarters were observed only once. Approximately 21% of the sample comes from the top ten. The sample in question was PBMCs, obtained before any cancer treatment. These receptors all stem from a man between 40 and 70 years old with stage II squamous cell lung carcinoma.

The genes are TRBV5-1 and TRBJ2-1, with 9 bases aligning to TRBD1. This CDR3 has 16 amino acids. The ends lost 7 bases at V and 0 bases at J; junction bases unmatched: 8. Germline V lookup: CDR1 SGHRS, CDR2 YFSETQ. CDR3 protein: CASLPGQGASYNEQFF. The CDR3 coding sequence is TGCGCCAGCCTCCCGGGACAGGGCGCCTCCTACAATGAGCAGTTCTTC.

The chain employs TRBV9 and TRBJ1-6, with D possibly TRBD1 on 5 matching bases. Trimming took off 4 bases at V and 6 bases at J, with 11 bases between the two ends. The V gene's germline CDR1 is SGDLS and CDR2 YYNGEE. This CDR3 has 14 residues. The CDR3 loop is CASSSRQFNSPLHF. CDR3 nucleotides: TGTGCCAGCAGCTCCCGACAGTTTAATTCACCCCTCCACTTT.

The J gene is TRBJ2-7, the V gene TRBV19; 9 bases agree with TRBD2. The CDR3 loop spans 14 amino acids. CDR1 LNHDA and CDR2 SQIVND come from the germline V gene (reference sequence). The ends lost 2 bases at V and 4 bases at J; junction bases unmatched: 3. CDR3 sequence: CASSIKREVYEQYF. CDR3 in DNA: TGTGCCAGTAGTATAAAGCGGGAGGTGTACGAGCAGTACTTC.

J is TRBJ2-5 and V is TRBV28; TRBD2 matches at 7 bases. V lost 3 bases, J lost 6 bases, and 7 bases stayed unmatched. The CDR3 has 14 amino acids. Germline CDR1 reads MDHEN; CDR2 reads SYDVKM. CDR3 residues: CASSLPSGRKTQYF. The CDR3 bases are TGTGCCAGCAGTTTGCCTAGCGGCAGGAAGACCCAGTACTTC.

The chain uses TRBV11-2 and TRBJ2-5, with 7 bases identical to TRBD2. Germline loops: CDR1 SGHAT, CDR2 FQNNGV. Unmatched junction bases numbered 11, after V lost 5 bases and J lost 5 bases. The CDR3 length is 15 residues. Here the CDR3 reads CASSLQGGARETQYF. CDR3 nucleotide sequence: TGTGCCAGCAGCCTTCAGGGAGGGGCGCGGGAGACCCAGTACTTC. The full variable domain, its missing parts supplied by reference TRBV11-2 and TRBJ2-5, is EAGVAQSPRYKIIEKRQSVAFWCNPISGHATLYWYQQILGQGPKLLIQFQNNGVVDDSQLPKDRFSAERLKGVDSTLKIQPAKLEDSAVYLCASSLQGGARETQYFGPGTRLLVL.

The V and J genes are TRBV2 and TRBJ1-4; D not resolved. Germline V gene data show CDR1 as SNHLY and CDR2 as FYNNEI. Between the trimmed V and J ends, which lost 7 bases and 0 bases, there was a span of 15 bases. This CDR3 has 16 residues. CDR3 DNA sequence: TGTGCCAGCACGGGTATTCTAGTGTCAACTAATGAAAAACTGTTTTTT. This encodes CASTGILVSTNEKLFF.

The rearrangement links TRBV30 to TRBJ2-3, with D possibly matching TRBD2 (6 bases). The V gene lost 2 bases and the J gene lost 6 bases, with 15 bases spanning the gap. Germline V gene sequence: CDR1 GTSNPN, CDR2 SVGIG (reference sequence). There are 14 residues in the CDR3. The CDR3 DNA sequence: TGTGCCTGGAGTTCGGGACTTCCAAGGGATACGCAGTATTTT. Translation: CAWSSGLPRDTQYF.

V usage is TRBV5-1 and J usage is TRBJ1-4; 7 bases map to TRBD1. The CDR3 spans 14 residues. Germline loops: CDR1 SGHRS, CDR2 YFSETQ. V was pared by 8 bases and J by 6 bases, with 10 bases of the junction left unmatched. CDR3 bases: TGCGCCAGTGCTCACAGGGGAATGGATGAAAAACTGTTTTTT. It specifies CASAHRGMDEKLFF. The variable domain in full, with the rest retrieved from reference TRBV5-1 and TRBJ1-4, is KAGVTQTPRYLIKTRGQQVTLSCSPISGHRSVSWYQQTPGQGLQFLFEYFSETQRNKGNFPGRFSGRQFSNSRSEMNVSTLELGDSALYLCASAHRGMDEKLFFGSGTQLSVL.

V usage is TRBV6-4 and J usage is TRBJ2-3; the D is unclear. Trimming took 8 bases from V and 2 from J, leaving 11 bases between them. CDR3 size: 13 residues. Germline-derived CDR1 and CDR2 are MRHNA and SNTAGT. CDR3 sequence reads: CASGRGVTDTQYF. DNA for the CDR3: TGTGCCAGCGGTCGCGGAGTCACAGATACGCAGTATTTT.

V gene TRBV10-2 combines with J gene TRBJ1-1; D is undetermined. CDR3 length: 11 residues. CDR1 WSHSY and CDR2 SAAADI come from the germline V gene. The ends were cut back, 4 bases at V and 5 bases at J, with 5 bases in the middle. The CDR3 reads CASSAGTEAFF. CDR3 DNA sequence: TGCGCCAGCAGTGCGGGGACTGAAGCTTTCTTT.

The chain employs TRBV2 and TRBJ2-5; 8 bases agree with TRBD2. V lost 11 bases and J lost 5; bases outside the gene matches: 13. CDR3 length: 14 amino acids. Per germline, CDR1 SNHLY and CDR2 FYNNEI. DNA of the CDR3: TGTGCCTCAAAGAAGGGGGTAGCGGGGGAGACCCAGTACTTC. It is translated as CASKKGVAGETQYF.

This chain connects TRBV4-3 to TRBJ1-1, with 7 bases that match TRBD1. The germline CDR1 and CDR2 sequences are LGHNA and YSLEER. The CDR3 totals 16 residues. After removal of 0 bases from V and 4 bases from J, the junction contained 8 bases not matched to a gene. The CDR3 loop is CASSQDTPGGSTEAFF. The DNA of the CDR3 is TGCGCCAGCAGCCAAGATACCCCAGGGGGGAGCACTGAAGCTTTCTTT.

The chain is built from TRBV5-1 and TRBJ2-5; 7 bases are a match to TRBD2. The CDR3 loop spans 14 amino acids. V lost 4 bases, J lost 1 base, and 4 bases stayed unmatched. Germline values: CDR1 SGHRS, CDR2 YFSETQ. The CDR3 DNA follows: TGCGCCAGCAGCCCCGGGACTACCCAAGAGACCCAGTACTTC. Translation gives CASSPGTTQETQYF.